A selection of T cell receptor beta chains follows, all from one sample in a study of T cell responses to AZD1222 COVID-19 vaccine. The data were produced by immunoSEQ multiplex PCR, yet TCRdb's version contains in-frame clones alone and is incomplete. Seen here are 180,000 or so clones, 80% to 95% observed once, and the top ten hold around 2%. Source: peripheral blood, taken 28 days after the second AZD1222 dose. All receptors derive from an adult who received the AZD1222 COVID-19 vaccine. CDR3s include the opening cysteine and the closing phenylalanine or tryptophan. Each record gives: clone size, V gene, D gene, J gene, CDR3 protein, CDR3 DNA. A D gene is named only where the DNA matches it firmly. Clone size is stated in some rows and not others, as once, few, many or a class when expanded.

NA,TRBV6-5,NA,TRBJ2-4,CASTRSGSNIQYF,TGTGCCAGCACGAGAAGCGGCTCTAACATTCAGTACTTC
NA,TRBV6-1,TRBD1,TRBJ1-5,CASSEAGLGTGYGGQPQHF,TGTGCCAGCAGTGAAGCGGGGTTGGGGACAGGGTATGGGGGTCAGCCCCAGCATTTT
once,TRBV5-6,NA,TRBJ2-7,CASSSLLHKVQYF,TGTGCCAGCAGCTCCCTACTCCACAAGGTCCAGTACTTC
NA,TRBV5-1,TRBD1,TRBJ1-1,CASSLELGQGSEAFF,TGCGCCAGCAGCTTGGAGTTGGGACAGGGTTCCGAAGCTTTCTTT
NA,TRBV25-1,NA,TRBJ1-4,CASSDPSGATNEKLFF,TGTGCCAGCAGTGATCCTTCCGGGGCAACTAATGAAAAACTGTTTTTT
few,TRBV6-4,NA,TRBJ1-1,CASSRSPQADTEAFF,TGTGCCAGCAGTCGCTCACCCCAGGCAGACACTGAAGCTTTCTTT
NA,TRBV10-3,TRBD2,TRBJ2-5,CAAGAGQETQYF,TGTGCCGCTGGAGCGGGACAAGAGACCCAGTACTTC
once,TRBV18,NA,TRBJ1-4,CASSPQGPNEKLFF,TGTGCCAGCTCACCGCAGGGACCCAATGAAAAACTGTTTTTT
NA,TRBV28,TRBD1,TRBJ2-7,CASSPDRGAEQYF,TGTGCCAGCAGTCCAGACAGGGGAGCCGAGCAGTACTTC
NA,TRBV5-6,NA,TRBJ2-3,CASSLVWDTQYF,TGTGCCAGCAGCTTGGTATGGGATACGCAGTATTTT
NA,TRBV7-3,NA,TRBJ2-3,CASSLASPGADTQYF,TGTGCCAGCAGCTTAGCCAGCCCTGGTGCGGATACGCAGTATTTT
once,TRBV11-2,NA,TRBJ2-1,CASSGLQGGRHNEQFF,TGTGCCAGCAGCGGATTACAGGGGGGGAGGCACAATGAGCAGTTCTTC
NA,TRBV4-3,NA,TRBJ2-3,CASSFRGDSGSTDTQYF,TGCGCCAGCAGCTTTCGCGGAGACAGCGGAAGCACAGATACGCAGTATTTT
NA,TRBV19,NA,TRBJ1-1,CASKAGTTEAFF,TGTGCCAGTAAGGCAGGGACCACTGAAGCTTTCTTT
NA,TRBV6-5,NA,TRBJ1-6,CASSYDLNSPLHF,TGTGCCAGCAGTTACGATCTAAATTCACCCCTCCACTTT
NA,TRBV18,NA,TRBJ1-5,CASSLTGHNQPQHF,TGTGCCAGCTCGCTGACAGGACACAATCAGCCCCAGCATTTT
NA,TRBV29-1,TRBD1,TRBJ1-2,CSARQGGHGYTF,TGCAGCGCCAGACAGGGGGGGCATGGCTACACCTTC
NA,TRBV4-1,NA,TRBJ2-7,CASSQDEEVWAYEQYF,TGCGCCAGCAGCCAAGATGAGGAGGTCTGGGCCTACGAGCAGTACTTC
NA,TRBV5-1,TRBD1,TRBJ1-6,CASSYGTGGSYNSPLHF,TGCGCCAGCAGCTACGGGACAGGGGGTTCCTATAATTCACCCCTCCACTTT
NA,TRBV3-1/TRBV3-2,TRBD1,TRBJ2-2,CASSQRGGSSTGELFF,TGTGCCAGCAGCCAACGAGGGGGCTCGAGCACCGGGGAGCTGTTTTTT
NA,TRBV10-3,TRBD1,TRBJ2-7,CAISESNLAGGHIEQYF,TGTGCCATCAGTGAGTCGAATTTGGCAGGGGGCCATATCGAGCAGTACTTC
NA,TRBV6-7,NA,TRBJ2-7,CASSYPPGTDAYEQYF,TGTGCCAGCAGTTACCCGCCCGGGACGGACGCCTACGAGCAGTACTTC
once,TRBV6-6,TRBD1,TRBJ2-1,CASGGLGQGNNEQFF,TGTGCCAGCGGGGGTCTGGGACAGGGAAACAATGAGCAGTTCTTC
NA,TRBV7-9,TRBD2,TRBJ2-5,CASSEGGRRETQYF,TGTGCCAGCAGCGAGGGAGGGCGTCGGGAGACCCAGTACTTC
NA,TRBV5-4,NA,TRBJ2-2,CASRVGARSTGELFF,TGTGCCAGCAGGGTAGGGGCGAGGAGCACCGGGGAGCTGTTTTTT
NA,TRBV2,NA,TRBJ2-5,CASSPTNSQETQYF,TGTGCCAGCAGTCCGACTAACTCCCAAGAGACCCAGTACTTC
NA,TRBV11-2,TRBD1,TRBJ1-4,CASSYGTGGTNEKLFF,TGTGCCAGCAGCTACGGTACAGGGGGCACTAATGAAAAACTGTTTTTT
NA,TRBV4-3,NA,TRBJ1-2,CASSQDGGGGSYGYTF,TGCGCCAGCAGCCAAGATGGAGGTGGAGGCAGCTATGGCTACACCTTC